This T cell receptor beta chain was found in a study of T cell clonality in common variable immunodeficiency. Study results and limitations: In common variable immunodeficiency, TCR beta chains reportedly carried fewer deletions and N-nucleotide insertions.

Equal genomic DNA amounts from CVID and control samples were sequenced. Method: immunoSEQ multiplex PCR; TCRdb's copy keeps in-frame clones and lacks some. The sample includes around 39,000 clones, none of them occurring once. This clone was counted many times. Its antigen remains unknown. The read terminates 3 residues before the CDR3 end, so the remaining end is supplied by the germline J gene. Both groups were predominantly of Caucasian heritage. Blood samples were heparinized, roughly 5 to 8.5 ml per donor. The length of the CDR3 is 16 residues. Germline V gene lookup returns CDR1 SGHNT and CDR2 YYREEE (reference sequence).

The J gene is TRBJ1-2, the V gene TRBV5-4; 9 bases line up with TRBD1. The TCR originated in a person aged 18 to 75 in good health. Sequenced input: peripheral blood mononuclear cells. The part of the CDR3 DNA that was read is TGTGCCAGCAGCTTACGCACAGGGGGCGGTTCGGGAGGC. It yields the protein CASSLRTGGGSGG. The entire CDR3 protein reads CASSLRTGGGSGGYTF.